Given below is one T cell receptor beta chain in context. The data stem from a study of blood T cell repertoires in COVID-19. Study overall: COVID-19 samples from acute and convalescent phases originated in the United States, Italy and Spain.

TCRdb's table, derived via immunoSEQ multiplex PCR, lists solely in-frame clones and lacks some. This table has more than 150,000 clones, roughly 90% appearing once. The CDR3 is 13 amino acids. Germline assignment: CDR1 SEHNR and CDR2 FQNEAQ (reference sequence). V was cut by 4 bases and J by 3 bases, with 10 bases left in between. The TCR comes from a man between 50 and 59 years old with acute or convalescent COVID-19. Sequencing was performed on peripheral blood. The rearrangement links TRBV7-9 to TRBJ2-7, with unresolved D. The CDR3 bases are TGTGCCAGCAGCTCAACTCCGCACTACGAGCAGTACGTC. Encoded protein: CASSSTPHYEQYV.